These 23 T cell receptor beta chains share one sample of origin, sequenced in a study of early T cells in non-severe SARS-CoV-2 infection. TCRdb passed the 5' RACE reads through MiXCR, listing each CDR3 protein once. Of tens of thousands of distinct CDR3 sequences listed, over 10% were seen once; the top ten hold over 3%. The sequenced material came from whole blood. The receptor set was obtained from an adult who was a healthcare worker with PCR-confirmed SARS-CoV-2 infection or an uninfected control (not recorded which).

V usage is TRBV27 and J usage is TRBJ2-7; D is perhaps TRBD1 (5 bases). V was clipped by 6 bases and J by 1 base, with 10 bases between them. Germline V CDR1 and CDR2: MNHEY, SMNVEV (reference sequence). The CDR3 extends over 13 amino acids. CDR3 sequence: CASSPGRSYEQYF. CDR3 DNA sequence: TGTGCCAGCAGCCCAGGGCGGTCCTACGAGCAGTACTTC.

The chain employs TRBV6-2 or TRBV6-3 and TRBJ2-6; D is perhaps TRBD1 (5 bases). V lost 6 bases to trimming and J lost 3 bases, with 12 bases between them. The CDR3 length is 15 residues. The germline CDR1 and CDR2 sequences are MNHEY and SVGEGT. CDR3: CASSPRDSGANVLTF. CDR3 in DNA: TGTGCCAGCAGCCCCAGGGATAGTGGGGCCAACGTCCTGACTTTC.

This clonotype showed up just a few times. The chain employs TRBV7-6 and TRBJ2-5, with D possibly being TRBD1 (5 bases). CDR3 length equals 15 residues. Trimming took off 1 base at V and 4 bases at J, with 13 bases between the two ends. The V gene's germline CDR1 is SGHVS and CDR2 FNYEAQ. The CDR3 nucleotides are TGTGCCAGCAGCTTAGACGCGACAGACGGAGAGACCCAGTACTTC. Amino acids: CASSLDATDGETQYF.

This chain links TRBV21-1 with TRBJ1-2. TRBV21-1 is a documented pseudogene. The CDR3 is 16 amino acids. CDR3 region: CASSKRRLDCEASYTF. CDR3 in DNA: TGTGCCAGCAGCAAAAGGAGACTCGATTGTGAGGCGAGCTACACCTTC.

This clonotype was seen repeatedly, ten times or more. The chain is built from TRBV5-5 and TRBJ2-5; TRBD2 matches 14 bases. V trimming: 3 bases; J trimming: 1 base; junction bases outside the gene matches: 2. This CDR3 has 16 amino acids. Germline V gene sequence: CDR1 SGHKS, CDR2 YYEKEE (reference sequence). The CDR3 reads CASSSTSGRAQETQYF. The DNA of the CDR3 is TGTGCCAGCAGCTCGACTAGCGGGAGGGCCCAAGAGACCCAGTACTTC.

The chain uses TRBV30 and TRBJ1-2; D unclear. The CDR3 sequence is 13 residues long. Looked up from germline, CDR1 is GTSNPN and CDR2 is SVGIG (reference sequence). Trimming removed 0 bases at V and 4 bases at J, with 9 bases between. For the CDR3, the DNA is TGTGCCTGGAGTGTACACAGAACCTATGGCTACACCTTC. This gives the protein CAWSVHRTYGYTF.

This clonotype was observed at least ten times. The rearrangement uses TRBV3-1 and TRBJ1-5; D gene ambiguous. The CDR3 has 13 residues. Trimming removed 2 bases from V and 4 bases from J, with 6 bases in between. Germline lookup yields CDR1 LGHDT and CDR2 YNNKEL (reference sequence). The CDR3 here is CASSQLTNQPQHF. CDR3 coding DNA: TGTGCCAGCAGCCAACTTACGAATCAGCCCCAGCATTTT.

This clonotype was counted a few times. The CDR3 nucleotides read TGTGCCAGCAGTCCGAGACAGGGCCCCTACAATGAGCAGTTCTTC. This translates into CASSPRQGPYNEQFF. The J gene is TRBJ2-1, the V gene TRBV7-2, with 7 bases fitting TRBD1. The germline gives CDR1 SGHTA, CDR2 FQGNSA. This CDR3 has 15 residues. The junction had 7 bases not matched to a gene; V was cut back by 6 bases and J by 2 bases.

This chain joins TRBV20-1 and TRBJ2-7; the match to TRBD2 covers 10 bases. With 2 bases clipped from V and 5 bases from J, the junction kept 9 bases outside the gene matches. The CDR3 has 15 residues. CDR1 and CDR2 (germline): DFQATT, SNEGSKA (reference sequence). In nucleotides, the CDR3 is TGCAGTGCTAGATCCAATAGCGGGAGGTCCCACGAGCAGTACTTC. Translation: CSARSNSGRSHEQYF.

The J gene is TRBJ1-1, the V gene TRBV18, with 7 bases lining up with TRBD1. V lost 5 bases and J lost 1; bases outside the gene matches: 1. This CDR3 has 13 amino acids. The germline gives CDR1 KGHSH, CDR2 LQKENI. The CDR3 sequence is CASSGQANTEAFF. The CDR3 DNA reads TGTGCCAGCTCAGGACAGGCGAACACTGAAGCTTTCTTT. Variable domain in full (rest from reference TRBV18 and TRBJ1-1): NAGVMQNPRHLVRRRGQEARLRCSPMKGHSHVYWYRQLPEEGLKFMVYLQKENIIDESGMPKERFSAEFPKEGPSILRIQQVVRGDSAAYFCASSGQANTEAFFGQGTRLTVV.

V is TRBV29-1 and J is TRBJ2-2; 8 bases are shared with TRBD1. Germline CDR1 SQVTM, CDR2 ANQGSEA. V was clipped by 0 bases and J by 1 base; unmatched bases: 7. The CDR3 totals 17 residues. The CDR3 DNA reads as TGCAGCGTTGAAGATAGGGCCGGGACAGGGAACACCGGGGAGCTGTTTTTT. Protein product: CSVEDRAGTGNTGELFF.

The chain recombines TRBV4-2 with TRBJ2-2; D is uncertain. The CDR3 has 16 residues. V dropped 0 bases and J dropped 1 base, with 9 bases sitting between them. CDR1 is LGHNA and CDR2 is YNFKEQ in the germline V gene. CDR3 residues: CASSQDIGGNTGELFF. CDR3 sequence (DNA): TGTGCCAGCAGCCAAGATATTGGCGGGAACACCGGGGAGCTGTTTTTT.

Concerning this clonotype itself: The junction departs from germline at one end; a sequencing error may be responsible. The V call is TRBV30, the J call TRBJ1-2; D unclear. This CDR3 has 15 amino acids. From germline, CDR1 is GTSNPN and CDR2 SVGIG (reference sequence). The CDR3 is CAWSTDSPEVYSYTF. CDR3 DNA sequence: TGTGCCTGGAGTACCGATTCGCCGGAAGTCTATAGCTACACCTTC.

The chain recombines TRBV29-1 with TRBJ2-3; 10 nucleotides match TRBD1. The germline V gene encodes CDR1 SQVTM and CDR2 ANQGSEA. J gave up 4 bases and V 6 bases, and 19 bases lay outside the gene matches. The CDR3 has 18 amino acids. CDR3 sequence reads: CSVSPPRDRGHVSDTQYF. For the CDR3, the DNA is TGCAGCGTGTCTCCCCCCCGGGACAGGGGCCACGTTTCAGATACGCAGTATTTT.

This clonotype was detected ten times or more. The genes are TRBV19 and TRBJ1-5, with D tentatively TRBD1 (5 bases). The V end lost 1 base, the J end lost 3 bases, and 10 bases lay between the germline ends. The CDR3 consists of 15 residues. Germline V CDR1 and CDR2: LNHDA, SQIVND (reference sequence). CDR3 DNA: TGTGCCAGTAGTATAGGTCCGGGGCTCAATCAGCCCCAGCATTTT. This translates into CASSIGPGLNQPQHF.

This sequence joins TRBV9 and TRBJ2-7, with 12 bases matching TRBD1. The length of the CDR3 is 15 residues. V lost 3 bases to trimming and J lost 2 bases; unmatched junction nucleotides: 3. Germline lookup yields CDR1 SGDLS and CDR2 YYNGEE. Here the CDR3 reads CASSEGQGAAYEQYF. The CDR3 region has the DNA TGTGCCAGCAGCGAGGGACAGGGGGCGGCCTACGAGCAGTACTTC.

V usage is TRBV29-1 and J usage is TRBJ2-3, with 7 bases aligning to TRBD2. The trim removed 1 base at V and 2 bases at J, leaving 12 bases unmatched. Germline V gene lookup returns CDR1 SQVTM and CDR2 ANQGSEA. The CDR3 length is 17 residues. CDR3 sequence: CSVEGRWGGVLTDTQYF. DNA of the CDR3: TGCAGCGTTGAAGGAAGGTGGGGGGGAGTCCTCACAGATACGCAGTATTTT.

This clonotype showed up just a few times. The chain uses TRBV7-9 and TRBJ2-4, with TRBD2 matching 7 bases. Germline assignment: CDR1 SEHNR and CDR2 FQNEAQ (reference sequence). V shed 1 base and J 2 bases; nucleotides not matched to a gene: 5. The CDR3 extends over 16 amino acids. DNA of the CDR3: TGTGCCAGCAGCTTAGGTCTAGCGGATTCCAAAAACATTCAGTACTTC. Amino acids: CASSLGLADSKNIQYF.

The table lists this clonotype with many counts. The V call is TRBV11-2, the J call TRBJ2-1, with TRBD2 identical over 15 bases. With 5 bases clipped from V and 15 bases from J, the junction kept 5 bases outside the gene matches. The length of the CDR3 is 13 residues. CDR1 and CDR2 (germline): SGHAT, FQNNGV. CDR3 in DNA: TGTGCCAGCAGCCCAAGGACTAGCGGGAGGGCGTTCTTC. Protein product: CASSPRTSGRAFF.

This clonotype was recorded many times. The chain couples TRBV28 to TRBJ2-7; tentatively, D is TRBD1 or TRBD2 (7 bases each). Trimming took off 6 bases at V and 1 base at J, with 16 bases between the two ends. Germline assignment: CDR1 MDHEN and CDR2 SYDVKM. This CDR3 has 15 amino acids. This CDR3 reads CASRTSGGGSYEQYF. DNA of the CDR3: TGTGCCAGCAGGACGTCAGGGGGAGGGTCCTACGAGCAGTACTTC.

This clonotype was seen ten or more times. V is TRBV7-9 and J is TRBJ1-6; no reliable D call. The CDR3 has 12 amino acids. The V and J ends lost 1 base and 8 bases respectively, with 3 bases between them. CDR1 is SEHNR and CDR2 is FQNEAQ in the germline V gene (reference sequence). In DNA form, the CDR3 reads TGTGCCAGCAGCTTAGGGGATTCACCCCTCCACTTT. It codes for CASSLGDSPLHF.

The chain joins TRBV6-5 to TRBJ2-7, with 7 bases lining up with TRBD1. Germline CDR1 and CDR2: MNHEY and SVGAGI. This CDR3 has 15 residues. V trimming: 2 bases; J trimming: 1 base; junction bases outside the gene matches: 5. CDR3 in DNA: TGTGCCAGCAGTTACGGGCAGGGGGAATCCTACGAGCAGTACTTC. Translated, it gives CASSYGQGESYEQYF.

This clonotype has a handful of counts. This chain joins TRBV20-1 and TRBJ2-7; 8 nucleotides agree with TRBD2. From germline, CDR1 is DFQATT and CDR2 SNEGSKA (reference sequence). CDR3 size: 15 residues. Trimming took 5 bases from V and 0 from J; bases not matched to a gene: 9. The CDR3 spells CSARGGSGASYEQYF. CDR3 DNA sequence: TGCAGTGCTCGGGGGGGTAGCGGGGCCTCCTACGAGCAGTACTTC.